Presented here are 31 T cell receptor beta chains from one specimen sequenced in a study of blood T cell repertoires in COVID-19. Sequencing was performed with immunoSEQ multiplex PCR; in TCRdb, only in-frame clones are kept and a portion is missing. Of roughly 300,000 clones in the sample, about nine tenths were seen once. The sample consisted of peripheral blood. These receptors were obtained from a woman between 25 and 40 years old with COVID-19, enrolled during active disease.

By share, this clone ranks as medium-sized. This chain joins TRBV7-9 and TRBJ1-2; D ambiguous. CDR1 is SEHNR and CDR2 is FQNEAQ in the germline V gene (reference sequence). Trimming took 1 base from V and 3 from J, leaving 6 bases between them. The CDR3 extends over 13 amino acids. DNA of the CDR3: TGTGCCAGCAGCTTAGAAGAGGACTATGGCTACACCTTC. This encodes CASSLEEDYGYTF.

The chain joins TRBV4-1 to TRBJ2-5; D remains ambiguous. V was cut by 0 bases and J by 4 bases, with 9 bases left in between. Germline assignment: CDR1 MGHRA and CDR2 YSYEKL. CDR3 length: 14 residues. The CDR3: CASSQDIYRETQYF. The CDR3 DNA is TGCGCCAGCAGCCAAGATATCTACCGAGAGACCCAGTACTTC.

The CDR3 spells CASTKGVSNQPQHF. As DNA, the CDR3 is TGTGCCAGCACCAAGGGGGTTAGCAATCAGCCCCAGCATTTT. The chain is built from TRBV6-1 and TRBJ1-5, with a tentative D call TRBD1 (6 bases). Looked up from germline, CDR1 is MNHNS and CDR2 is SASEGT. Between the trimmed V and J ends, which lost 7 bases and 0 bases, there was a span of 10 bases. There are 14 residues in the CDR3.

The chain links TRBV5-1 to TRBJ2-5; D not certain. Trimming left V 4 bases short and J 5 bases short, with 12 bases between. The CDR3 totals 13 residues. Looked up from germline, CDR1 is SGHRS and CDR2 is YFSETQ. The CDR3 nucleotides are TGCGCCAGCAGCCCATCCCCGCGCGAGACCCAGTACTTC. It codes for CASSPSPRETQYF.

The rearrangement uses TRBV5-4 and TRBJ1-1, with D unclear. Trimming cost V 4 bases and J 1 base, with 11 bases left between them. The CDR3 consists of 14 residues. In germline, CDR1 is SGHNT, CDR2 YYREEE (reference sequence). CDR3 protein: CASSPNGRNTEAFF. DNA of the CDR3: TGTGCCAGCAGCCCCAACGGGAGGAACACTGAAGCTTTCTTT.

This clone was detected a few times. This sequence joins TRBV7-9 and TRBJ1-1; possibly TRBD1 for D (6 bases). Germline V gives CDR1 SEHNR, CDR2 FQNEAQ (reference sequence). CDR3 length: 15 amino acids. V gave up 5 bases and J gave up 5 bases, with 18 bases separating them. The CDR3 protein is CASSLRGGAGTEAFF. Here the CDR3 DNA reads TGTGCCAGCAGCCTCCGGGGGGGGGCGGGAACTGAAGCTTTCTTT.

The V and J genes are TRBV19 and TRBJ1-2, with D hard to call. The CDR3 sequence is 13 residues long. Trimming removed 6 bases from V and 4 bases from J, with 12 bases in between. CDR1 and CDR2 (germline): LNHDA, SQIVND (reference sequence). The CDR3, as DNA: TGTGCCAGTAGCCCGACATATTTCTATGGCTACACCTTC. This sequence encodes CASSPTYFYGYTF.

This chain connects TRBV5-1 to TRBJ2-3, with unresolved D. Looked up from germline, CDR1 is SGHRS and CDR2 is YFSETQ. The CDR3 is 13 amino acids. V lost 2 bases to trimming and J lost 6 bases, with 10 bases between them. This CDR3 reads CASSFWSGDTQYF. In nucleotides, the CDR3 is TGCGCCAGCAGCTTTTGGTCCGGTGATACGCAGTATTTT.

The J gene is TRBJ2-5, the V gene TRBV2; 10 bases map to TRBD1. Germline assignment: CDR1 SNHLY and CDR2 FYNNEI. There are 14 residues in the CDR3. The V and J ends lost 8 bases and 5 bases, in that order; junction bases with no gene match: 8. The CDR3 nucleotides are TGTGCCAGCGGACCCGGGACAGGGGTTGAGACCCAGTACTTC. Its protein is CASGPGTGVETQYF.

This clone was observed a few times. CDR3 in amino acids: CASSFGTGANEKLFF. CDR3 nucleotide sequence: TGTGCCAGCAGCTTTGGGACAGGGGCTAATGAAAAACTGTTTTTT. The chain recombines TRBV5-6 with TRBJ1-4; 10 bases match TRBD1. The ends lost 2 bases at V and 3 bases at J; junction bases unmatched: 1. This CDR3 region has 15 residues. Germline-derived CDR1 and CDR2 are SGHDT and YYEEEE.

The chain links TRBV6-1 to TRBJ1-4; TRBD1 matches 7 bases. This CDR3 is 14 amino acids long. Trimming took 3 bases from V and 5 from J; bases not matched to a gene: 3. Germline CDR1 and CDR2: MNHNS and SASEGT. CDR3 sequence reads: CASSEGQWNEKLFF. In DNA, the CDR3 is TGTGCCAGCAGTGAGGGACAGTGGAATGAAAAACTGTTTTTT.

The V call is TRBV28, the J call TRBJ1-4; 9 nucleotides align to TRBD1. This CDR3 has 14 amino acids. From germline, CDR1 is MDHEN and CDR2 SYDVKM. The V segment lost 3 bases and the J segment 11 bases; nucleotides outside the gene matches: 7. The CDR3 sequence is CASSLGTGFRKLFF. CDR3 bases: TGTGCCAGCAGTTTGGGGACAGGGTTTAGGAAACTGTTTTTT.

With regard to this clone: The sample holds other DNA sequences that translate to the same CDR3. The CDR3 DNA reads TGTGCCAGCAGCCGAGGACAGGGAGTGGGTGAAAAACTGTTTTTT. Its protein is CASSRGQGVGEKLFF. The V gene is TRBV3-1 (or the pseudogene TRBV3-2), the J gene TRBJ1-4; TRBD1 aligns across 8 bases. V lost 4 bases to trimming and J lost 7 bases; unmatched junction nucleotides: 8. The CDR3 extends over 15 amino acids. Germline V lookup: CDR1 LGHDT, CDR2 YNNKEL (reference sequence).

The genes are TRBV4-1 and TRBJ1-1, with a tentative D call TRBD1 (6 bases). Germline loops: CDR1 MGHRA, CDR2 YSYEKL. The CDR3 sequence is 15 residues long. V was shortened by 4 bases and J by 11 bases, with 23 bases between the two germline ends. The CDR3 DNA reads TGCGCCAGCAGCCCCTATAACCCAGGGGATCCCGACGCTTTCTTT. This translates into CASSPYNPGDPDAFF.

The CDR3 is CASKGSRSGELFF. The CDR3 DNA sequence: TGTGCCAGCAAAGGGAGCCGAAGCGGGGAGCTGTTTTTT. The chain joins TRBV2 to TRBJ2-2; D is perhaps TRBD2 (5 bases). Trimming took off 7 bases at V and 7 bases at J, with 13 bases between the two ends. The CDR3 has 13 residues. The V gene's germline CDR1 is SNHLY and CDR2 FYNNEI. Based on the CDR3 plus reference TRBV2 and TRBJ2-2, the full variable domain is EPEVTQTPSHQVTQMGQEVILRCVPISNHLYFYWYRQILGQKVEFLVSFYNNEISEKSEIFDDQFSVERPDGSNFTLKIRSTKLEDSAMYFCASKGSRSGELFFGEGSRLTVL.

This chain joins TRBV7-9 and TRBJ2-5; TRBD2 matches 9 bases. The CDR3 extends over 14 amino acids. With V trimmed by 7 bases and J by 2 bases, 5 bases remained unmatched. In germline, CDR1 is SEHNR, CDR2 FQNEAQ (reference sequence). The CDR3 spells CASTASGDQETQYF. The CDR3 DNA follows: TGTGCCAGCACGGCTAGCGGGGATCAAGAGACCCAGTACTTC.

CDR3 in DNA: TGTGCTAGTGGCTACCCCCGGGACAGGGGCTACGAGCAGTACTTC. Its protein product is CASGYPRDRGYEQYF. The chain carries TRBV12-5 and TRBJ2-7; 10 bases fit TRBD1. The CDR3 loop spans 15 amino acids. The V segment lost 6 bases and the J segment 3 bases; nucleotides outside the gene matches: 8. Per the germline V gene, CDR1 is LGHNT and CDR2 is FRNRAP.

The chain joins TRBV6-5 to TRBJ1-1, with D possibly TRBD1 on 5 matching bases. Germline V lookup: CDR1 MNHEY, CDR2 SVGAGI. The ends were cut back, 6 bases at V and 7 bases at J, with 12 bases in the middle. This CDR3 has 12 residues. The CDR3 here is CASRTQVFEAFF. The CDR3 bases are TGTGCCAGCAGGACACAGGTATTTGAAGCTTTCTTT.

About this clone itself: The same CDR3 also results from other DNA sequences found in this sample. V and J are TRBV14 and TRBJ2-2; D gene ambiguous. CDR3 length equals 14 residues. V was clipped by 1 base and J by 5 bases, with 8 bases between them. The germline CDR1 and CDR2 sequences are SGHDN and FVKESK. For the CDR3, the DNA is TGTGCCAGCAGCCAAGTTTCTAGTACCGGGGAGCTGTTTTTT. Amino acids: CASSQVSSTGELFF.

The chain combines TRBV14 with TRBJ2-1; 8 bases align to TRBD2. Trimming at V came to 2 bases and at J to 8 bases, leaving 20 bases not matched to a gene. Germline CDR1 is SGHDN and CDR2 is FVKESK. The CDR3 is made up of 19 amino acids. The chain's CDR3 is CASSQRPRGAGGASDEQFF. CDR3 nucleotides: TGTGCCAGCAGCCAACGGCCCAGGGGCGCGGGGGGAGCCAGCGATGAGCAGTTCTTC. Full variable domain (remainder filled in from reference TRBV14 and TRBJ2-1): EAGVTQFPSHSVIEKGQTVTLRCDPISGHDNLYWYRRVMGKEIKFLLHFVKESKQDESGMPNNRFLAERTGGTYSTLKVQPAELEDSGVYFCASSQRPRGAGGASDEQFFGPGTRLTVL.

The genes are TRBV9 and TRBJ2-7, with TRBD1 matching over 9 bases. In germline, CDR1 is SGDLS, CDR2 YYNGEE. The CDR3 covers 15 residues. The V gene end was trimmed by 4 bases and the J gene end by 1 base; junction bases not matched to a gene: 6. The chain's CDR3 is CASSPAGQGSYEQYF. The DNA for the CDR3 is TGTGCCAGCAGCCCCGCGGGACAGGGTTCCTACGAGCAGTACTTC.

This sequence joins TRBV28 and TRBJ2-3, with TRBD2 identical over 13 bases. Trimming at V came to 1 base and at J to 5 bases, leaving 6 bases not matched to a gene. Germline lookup yields CDR1 MDHEN and CDR2 SYDVKM. The CDR3 contains 17 residues. The CDR3 DNA sequence: TGTGCCAGCAGTTTATTGACTAGCGGGGGGCCACAAGATACGCAGTATTTT. This codes for CASSLLTSGGPQDTQYF.

The genes are TRBV5-6 and TRBJ2-3, with 8 bases aligning to TRBD1. The junction had 5 bases not matched to a gene; V was cut back by 0 bases and J by 5 bases. The germline V gene has CDR1 SGHDT and CDR2 YYEEEE. This CDR3 spans 15 amino acids. The CDR3, as DNA: TGTGCCAGCAGCTTGGCCAGGGGGCGACGAGATACGCAGTATTTT. Protein sequence: CASSLARGRRDTQYF.

In nucleotides, the CDR3 is TGTGCCAGCAGCCGTCCAGGGGGTGGGGAGCTGTTTTTT. It translates to CASSRPGGGELFF. The genes are TRBV4-2 and TRBJ2-2; 7 bases are shared with TRBD1. CDR1 and CDR2 (germline): LGHNA, YNFKEQ. The CDR3 consists of 13 residues. The V gene end was trimmed by 4 bases and the J gene end by 8 bases; junction bases not matched to a gene: 4.

The V gene is TRBV28, the J gene TRBJ2-7; D uncertain. This CDR3 contains 12 residues. The ends were cut back, 5 bases at V and 2 bases at J, with 7 bases in the middle. From germline, CDR1 is MDHEN and CDR2 SYDVKM. This CDR3 reads CASSTRTYEQYF. The DNA for the CDR3 is TGTGCCAGCAGTACAAGAACCTACGAGCAGTACTTC.

The chain is built from TRBV24-1 and TRBJ2-2; 8 bases are shared with TRBD2. CDR3 size: 16 residues. Germline CDR1 KGHDR, CDR2 SFDVKD. V was pared by 3 bases and J by 7 bases, with 9 bases of the junction left unmatched. The CDR3 region has the DNA TGTGCCACCAGTGATCCCGGGGGGGCTAAAGTCGGGGAGCTGTTTTTT. Encoded protein: CATSDPGGAKVGELFF.

The CDR3 DNA reads TGTGCCAGCAGCTTTAAGGTGCAGGGATCCTACAATGAGCAGTTCTTC. This encodes CASSFKVQGSYNEQFF. The chain carries TRBV5-4 and TRBJ2-1; possibly TRBD1 for D (5 bases). The CDR3 has 16 residues. The germline gives CDR1 SGHNT, CDR2 YYREEE (reference sequence). Trimming took 2 bases from V and 1 from J, leaving 13 bases between them.

This rearrangement joins TRBV20-1 to TRBJ1-1; maybe TRBD1 (6 bases). The germline gives CDR1 DFQATT, CDR2 SNEGSKA (reference sequence). This CDR3 is built from 11 residues. The V end was cut by 4 bases, the J end by 3 bases, with 6 bases between. The CDR3 DNA reads TGCAGTGCTAACAGGGACACTGAAGCTTTCTTT. Amino acid sequence: CSANRDTEAFF.

This chain connects TRBV5-1 to TRBJ2-7; D ambiguous. This CDR3 has 14 amino acids. Trimming pared 0 bases from V and 5 bases from J, leaving 12 bases between. Germline CDR1 reads SGHRS; CDR2 reads YFSETQ. The CDR3 DNA reads as TGCGCCAGCAGCTTGGCAGGTTCTTGGGACGAGCAGTACTTC. This encodes CASSLAGSWDEQYF.

The V call is TRBV3-1 (or the pseudogene TRBV3-2), the J call TRBJ2-2; 8 nucleotides agree with TRBD1. The CDR3 totals 15 residues. V shed 0 bases and J 9 bases; nucleotides not matched to a gene: 6. Germline loops: CDR1 LGHDT, CDR2 YNNKEL (reference sequence). Here the CDR3 DNA reads TGTGCCAGCAGCCAAGAAGCTCAGGGGGCTTGGGAGCTGTTTTTT. As protein: CASSQEAQGAWELFF.

The chain joins TRBV6-5 to TRBJ2-7; D might be TRBD2 (5 bases). The CDR3 runs 12 residues. The V and J ends lost 4 bases and 7 bases respectively, with 11 bases between them. Germline V gives CDR1 MNHEY, CDR2 SVGAGI. CDR3 nucleotide sequence: TGTGCCAGCAGTTTCCCCGGCGGGGAGCAGTACTTC. It specifies CASSFPGGEQYF.